These T cell receptor beta chains were read from a single sample in a study of blood T cell repertoires in COVID-19. Profiled with immunoSEQ multiplex PCR; TCRdb holds only in-frame clones, not every one. Of 150,000 to 200,000 clones in the sample, roughly nine tenths are singletons; the top ten hold around 9.9%. The specimen was peripheral blood. The receptors were sampled from a woman in her fifties or sixties with COVID-19, enrolled during active disease. The CDR3 runs from the conserved cysteine through the conserved F or W. Fields, in order: J gene, clone size, D gene, V gene, CDR3 DNA, CDR3 protein. The D gene is left open where the match is weak. Rows may omit the clone size; those that give it use once, few, many or a size class.

TRBJ2-2,once,TRBD2,TRBV28,TGTGCCAGCAGTCCGGGGGGGCGCGACACCGGGGAGCTGTTTTTT,CASSPGGRDTGELFF
TRBJ2-5,NA,TRBD1,TRBV27,TGTGCCAGCACATCCGGGACAGGGACCGAGACCCAGTACTTC,CASTSGTGTETQYF
TRBJ1-5,NA,NA,TRBV28,TGTGCCAGCAGTCCGCTTGGGGGGACTCAGCCCCAGCATTTT,CASSPLGGTQPQHF
TRBJ2-1,NA,TRBD1,TRBV15,TGTGCCACCAGCAGAGATTTAGGGGGCTCAGAGCAGTTCTTC,CATSRDLGGSEQFF
TRBJ1-2,NA,TRBD1,TRBV5-1,TGCGCCAGCAGCCTTTTGGGACAGGGGAACTATGGCTACACCTTC,CASSLLGQGNYGYTF
TRBJ1-2,NA,TRBD1,TRBV7-3,TGTGCCAGCAGCATACAGGGGGCGATGAGCTACACCTTC,CASSIQGAMSYTF
TRBJ1-2,once,TRBD1,TRBV3-1/TRBV3-2,TGTGCCAGCAGTCGTACAGGGGGCAGTGATGGCTACACCTTC,CASSRTGGSDGYTF
TRBJ2-3,NA,NA,TRBV9,TGTGCCAGCAGCGTAGACGGGTGGAGCACAGATACGCAGTATTTT,CASSVDGWSTDTQYF
TRBJ1-5,NA,TRBD1,TRBV19,TGTGCCAGTAGTATTTATCAAGGGGGACAGGTTAATCAGCCCCAGCATTTT,CASSIYQGGQVNQPQHF
TRBJ1-3,once,NA,TRBV29-1,TGCAGCGTTGGGGGCGAAAACACCATATATTTT,CSVGGENTIYF
TRBJ2-1,NA,TRBD2,TRBV7-9,TGTGCCAGCAGCTCCGGGACTAGCTGGGTATATGAGCAGTTCTTC,CASSSGTSWVYEQFF
TRBJ2-7,NA,TRBD1,TRBV27,TGTGCCAGCAGCCCCGGACAGGGCCAAAGCTCCTACGAGCAGTACTTC,CASSPGQGQSSYEQYF
TRBJ1-2,NA,TRBD1,TRBV6-2/TRBV6-3,TGTGCCAGCAGCCCTTGGGCGGGACAGGGGAACTATGGCTACACCTTC,CASSPWAGQGNYGYTF
TRBJ2-5,once,NA,TRBV19,TGTGCCAGTAGTCCTTCTAGGGGCCAAGAGACCCAGTACTTC,CASSPSRGQETQYF
TRBJ1-5,NA,NA,TRBV6-2/TRBV6-3,TGTGCCAGCAGTTACTCCTTACAGGGAATCCAGCCCCAGCATTTT,CASSYSLQGIQPQHF
TRBJ1-6,NA,NA,TRBV5-1,TGCGCCAGCAGCTCCGGGACCTATAATTCACCCCTCCACTTT,CASSSGTYNSPLHF
TRBJ2-1,NA,NA,TRBV5-4,TGTGCCAGCAGCTTGGTACAGGGCAATGAGCAGTTCTTC,CASSLVQGNEQFF
TRBJ1-3,once,NA,TRBV7-2,TGTGCCAGCAGCTTAGGGATCGCGGGGGCGTCCGGAAACACCATATATTTT,CASSLGIAGASGNTIYF
TRBJ2-1,NA,NA,TRBV7-9,TGTGCCAGCAGCCAACAAGGACAAAGCAATGAGCAGTTCTTC,CASSQQGQSNEQFF
TRBJ2-5,NA,NA,TRBV5-1,TGCGCCAGCAGCAGGTCGATGACTAGTCCCACAGAGACCCAGTACTTC,CASSRSMTSPTETQYF
TRBJ1-6,NA,NA,TRBV7-2,TGTGCCAGCAGCCTCGGACAGTCCTATAATTCACCCCTCCACTTT,CASSLGQSYNSPLHF
TRBJ1-2,NA,TRBD1,TRBV6-5,TGTGCCACCGACAGGGAACGCGGCTACACCTTC,CATDRERGYTF
TRBJ1-5,NA,NA,TRBV7-2,TGTGCCAGCTCTCACCTTCGGTGGCAGCCCCAGCATTTT,CASSHLRWQPQHF
TRBJ2-5,NA,TRBD1,TRBV24-1,TGTGCCACCAGTGATCCCCTGGACAGGGGTGGCGGCGGGGTGGGGGAGACCCAGTACTTC,CATSDPLDRGGGGVGETQYF
TRBJ1-2,NA,TRBD1,TRBV30,TGTGCCTGGAGTGTTACAGGGGACTATGGCTACACCTTC,CAWSVTGDYGYTF
TRBJ2-1,NA,NA,TRBV28,TGTGCCAGCAGTTCCTCGGGACTGCCCGCGGATGAGCAGTTCTTC,CASSSSGLPADEQFF
TRBJ1-6,NA,TRBD1,TRBV24-1,TGTGCCAGAACCTCTGGGACAGGGACCTATAATTCACCCCTCCACTTT,CARTSGTGTYNSPLHF
TRBJ1-1,NA,NA,TRBV6-2/TRBV6-3,TGTGCCAGCAGCCTCCACAGGATTAACACTGAAGCTTTCTTT,CASSLHRINTEAFF
TRBJ1-1,few,NA,TRBV19,TGTGCCAGTAGTCGGGGCAGCGGGGAGTCTGAAGCTTTCTTT,CASSRGSGESEAFF
TRBJ2-1,NA,TRBD2,TRBV7-9,TGTGCCAGCAGCTTCCCCTCTTGGGGGAGGGGCAATGAGCAGTTCTTC,CASSFPSWGRGNEQFF
TRBJ1-2,NA,TRBD1,TRBV11-2,TGTGCCAGCAGCGGACAGGTATTCAACTATGGCTACACCTTC,CASSGQVFNYGYTF
TRBJ1-5,NA,NA,TRBV30,TGTGCCTGGAGAGGAGGGCTCAATCAGCCCCAGCATTTT,CAWRGGLNQPQHF
TRBJ1-2,NA,NA,TRBV27,TGTGCCAGCAGTGGTCCGGGTTACGGGGGCTACACCTTC,CASSGPGYGGYTF
TRBJ2-1,NA,TRBD2,TRBV5-1,TGCGCCAGCAGCACCCCACGAGGGACTAGCGGCAATGAGCAGTTCTTC,CASSTPRGTSGNEQFF
TRBJ1-1,NA,TRBD1,TRBV7-9,TGTGCCAGCAGCAAAGGGACAGGGGGATGGAACACTGAAGCTTTCTTT,CASSKGTGGWNTEAFF
TRBJ2-2,NA,TRBD1,TRBV7-2,TGTGCCAGCAGTCCTGGGACAGGGGGGTTGACCGGGGAGCTGTTTTTT,CASSPGTGGLTGELFF
TRBJ1-3,few,NA,TRBV27,TGTGCCAGCAGTTTAAGCGGGGCTAGCTCTGGAAACACCATATATTTT,CASSLSGASSGNTIYF
TRBJ2-7,few,TRBD2,TRBV4-3,TGCGCCAGCAGCCAAGATTCCCTAGCGGGAGGGGCCTACGAGCAGTACTTC,CASSQDSLAGGAYEQYF
TRBJ2-5,NA,NA,TRBV18,TGTGCCAGCTCACCACAAGACAGGACCCAAGAGACCCAGTACTTC,CASSPQDRTQETQYF
TRBJ2-1,NA,NA,TRBV7-3,TGTGCCAGCACACAGACTAGTTCTAACTACAATGAGCAGTTCTTC,CASTQTSSNYNEQFF
TRBJ2-3,NA,TRBD2,TRBV7-2,TGTGCCAGCAGCTCAGGACTAGCGGGAGCAGATACGCAGTATTTT,CASSSGLAGADTQYF
TRBJ2-7,once,TRBD2,TRBV4-3,TGCGCCAGCAGCCAAGTGGGGGGGCTAGCGGGAGTTTACGAGCAGTACTTC,CASSQVGGLAGVYEQYF